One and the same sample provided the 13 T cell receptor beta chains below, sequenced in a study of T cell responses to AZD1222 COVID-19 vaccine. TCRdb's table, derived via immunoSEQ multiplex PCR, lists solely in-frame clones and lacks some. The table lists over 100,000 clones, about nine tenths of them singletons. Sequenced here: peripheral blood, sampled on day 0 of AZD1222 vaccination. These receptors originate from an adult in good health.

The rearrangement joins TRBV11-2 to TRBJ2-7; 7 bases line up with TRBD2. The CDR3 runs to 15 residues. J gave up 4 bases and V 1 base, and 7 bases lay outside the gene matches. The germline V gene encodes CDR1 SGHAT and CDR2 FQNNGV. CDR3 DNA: TGTGCCAGCAGCTTAGTTCTTGTTAGCGGGTACGAGCAGTACTTC. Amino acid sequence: CASSLVLVSGYEQYF. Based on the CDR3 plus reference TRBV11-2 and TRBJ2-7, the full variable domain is EAGVAQSPRYKIIEKRQSVAFWCNPISGHATLYWYQQILGQGPKLLIQFQNNGVVDDSQLPKDRFSAERLKGVDSTLKIQPAKLEDSAVYLCASSLVLVSGYEQYFGPGTRLTVT.

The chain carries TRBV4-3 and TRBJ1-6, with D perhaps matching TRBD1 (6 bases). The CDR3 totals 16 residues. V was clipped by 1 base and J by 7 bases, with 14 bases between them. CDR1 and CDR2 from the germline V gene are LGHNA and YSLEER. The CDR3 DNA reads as TGCGCCAGCAGCCAAGGAGGAGGGACACTCAATTCACCCCTCCACTTT. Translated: CASSQGGGTLNSPLHF.

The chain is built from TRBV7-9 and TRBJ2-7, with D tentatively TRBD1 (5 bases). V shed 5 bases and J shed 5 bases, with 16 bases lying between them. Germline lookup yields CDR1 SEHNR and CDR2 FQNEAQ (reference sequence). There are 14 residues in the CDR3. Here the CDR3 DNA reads TGTGCCAGCAGCCTAAAAGGGGTAGGGAACGAGCAGTACTTC. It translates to CASSLKGVGNEQYF.

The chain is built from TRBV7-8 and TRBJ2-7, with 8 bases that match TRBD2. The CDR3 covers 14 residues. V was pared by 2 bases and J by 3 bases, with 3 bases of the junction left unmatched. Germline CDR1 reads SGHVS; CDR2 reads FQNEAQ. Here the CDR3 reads CASSLSLAVYEQYF. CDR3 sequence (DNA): TGTGCCAGCAGCTTATCACTAGCGGTCTACGAGCAGTACTTC.

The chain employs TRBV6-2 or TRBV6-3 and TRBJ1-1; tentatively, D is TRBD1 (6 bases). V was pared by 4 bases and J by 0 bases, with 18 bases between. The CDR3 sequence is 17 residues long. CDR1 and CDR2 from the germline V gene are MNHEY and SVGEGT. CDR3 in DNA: TGTGCCAGCAGTTTGGGGGGCCCCGGGGCAATGAACACTGAAGCTTTCTTT. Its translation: CASSLGGPGAMNTEAFF.

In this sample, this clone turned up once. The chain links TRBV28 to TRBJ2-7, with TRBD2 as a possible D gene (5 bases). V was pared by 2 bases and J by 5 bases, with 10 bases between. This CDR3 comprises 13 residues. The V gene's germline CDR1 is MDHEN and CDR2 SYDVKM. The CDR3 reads CASSLIGVNEQYF. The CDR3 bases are TGTGCCAGCAGTTTAATCGGGGTCAACGAGCAGTACTTC.

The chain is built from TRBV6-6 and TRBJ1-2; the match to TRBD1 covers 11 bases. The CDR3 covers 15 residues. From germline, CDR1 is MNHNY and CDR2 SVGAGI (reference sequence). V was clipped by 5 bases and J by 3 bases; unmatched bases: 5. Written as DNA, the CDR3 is TGTGCCAGCAGTGCGGGACAGGGGGTACACTATGGCTACACCTTC. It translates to CASSAGQGVHYGYTF.

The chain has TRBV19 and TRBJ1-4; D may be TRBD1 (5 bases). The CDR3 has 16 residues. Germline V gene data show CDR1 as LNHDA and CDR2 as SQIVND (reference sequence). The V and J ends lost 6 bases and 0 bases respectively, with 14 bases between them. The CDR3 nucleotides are TGTGCCAGTAGAGGGGTCCGACCCTCAACTAATGAAAAACTGTTTTTT. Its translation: CASRGVRPSTNEKLFF. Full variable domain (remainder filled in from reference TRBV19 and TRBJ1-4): DGGITQSPKYLFRKEGQNVTLSCEQNLNHDAMYWYRQDPGQGLRLIYYSQIVNDFQKGDIAEGYSVSREKKESFPLTVTSAQKNPTAFYLCASRGVRPSTNEKLFFGSGTQLSVL.

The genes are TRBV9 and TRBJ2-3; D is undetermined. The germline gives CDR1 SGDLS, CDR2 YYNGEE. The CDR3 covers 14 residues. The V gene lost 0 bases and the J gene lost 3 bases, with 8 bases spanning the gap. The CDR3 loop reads CASSVDGSTDTQYF. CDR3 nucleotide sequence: TGTGCCAGCAGCGTAGACGGTTCTACAGATACGCAGTATTTT.

The CDR3 region has the DNA TGTGCCAGCAGCTTAAGTCCGGGAAACACTGAAGCTTTCTTT. It yields the protein CASSLSPGNTEAFF. The chain has TRBV7-2 and TRBJ1-1; D is uncertain. This CDR3 comprises 14 residues. Germline values: CDR1 SGHTA, CDR2 FQGNSA. Trimming cost V 2 bases and J 2 bases, with 9 bases left between them. Together with reference TRBV7-2 and TRBJ1-1, the CDR3 gives the full variable domain: GAGVSQSPSNKVTEKGKDVELRCDPISGHTALYWYRQSLGQGLEFLIYFQGNSAPDKSGLPSDRFSAERTGGSVSTLTIQRTQQEDSAVYLCASSLSPGNTEAFFGQGTRLTVV.

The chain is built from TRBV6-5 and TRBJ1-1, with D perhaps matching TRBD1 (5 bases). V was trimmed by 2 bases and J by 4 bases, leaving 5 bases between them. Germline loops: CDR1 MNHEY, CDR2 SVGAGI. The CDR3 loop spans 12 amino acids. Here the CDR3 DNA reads TGTGCCAGCAGTTACGGGGCCACTGAAGCTTTCTTT. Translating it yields CASSYGATEAFF.

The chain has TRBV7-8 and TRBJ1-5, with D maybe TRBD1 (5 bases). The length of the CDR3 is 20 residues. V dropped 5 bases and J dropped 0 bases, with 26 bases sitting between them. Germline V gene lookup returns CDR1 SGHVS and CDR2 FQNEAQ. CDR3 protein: CASSIPGEGDWGGSNQPQHF. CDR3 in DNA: TGTGCCAGCAGCATCCCTGGGGAGGGAGATTGGGGCGGTAGCAATCAGCCCCAGCATTTT. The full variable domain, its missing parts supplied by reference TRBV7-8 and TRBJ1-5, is GAGVSQSPRYKVAKRGQDVALRCDPISGHVSLFWYQQALGQGPEFLTYFQNEAQLDKSGLPSDRFFAERPEGSVSTLKIQRTQQEDSAVYLCASSIPGEGDWGGSNQPQHFGDGTRLSIL.

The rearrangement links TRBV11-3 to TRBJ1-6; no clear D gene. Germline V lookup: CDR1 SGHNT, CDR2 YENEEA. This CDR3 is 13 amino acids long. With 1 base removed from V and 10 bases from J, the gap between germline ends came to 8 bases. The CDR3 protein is CASSLVMGSPLHF. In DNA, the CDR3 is TGTGCCAGCAGCTTAGTAATGGGCTCACCCCTCCACTTT.